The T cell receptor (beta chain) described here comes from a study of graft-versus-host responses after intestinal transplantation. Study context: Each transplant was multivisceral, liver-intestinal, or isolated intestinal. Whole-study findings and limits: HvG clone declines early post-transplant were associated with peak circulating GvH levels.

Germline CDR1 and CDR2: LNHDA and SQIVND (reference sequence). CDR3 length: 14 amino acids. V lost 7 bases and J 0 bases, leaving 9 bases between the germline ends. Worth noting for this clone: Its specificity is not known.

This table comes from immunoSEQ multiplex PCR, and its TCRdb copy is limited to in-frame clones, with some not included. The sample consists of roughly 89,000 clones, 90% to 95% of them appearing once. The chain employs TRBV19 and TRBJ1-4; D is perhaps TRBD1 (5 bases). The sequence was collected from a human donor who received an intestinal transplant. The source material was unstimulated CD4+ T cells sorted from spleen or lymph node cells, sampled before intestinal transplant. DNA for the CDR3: TGTGCCAGTACTGGAGGGGCAACTAATGAAAAACTGTTTTTT. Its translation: CASTGGATNEKLFF.